These T cell receptor beta chains were read from a single sample in a study of T-cell reconstitution after alpha-beta-depleted transplantation in children. One entry per CDR3 protein results from TCRdb running MiXCR on the PCR reads. Among around 300,000 distinct CDR3 sequences listed, roughly 25% were seen once. The specimen was PBMCs, mostly from graft donor cells, collected 180 days after TCRalphabeta/CD19-depleted stem cell transplant. These receptor sequences come from a male patient aged 10 to 17 who had a stem cell transplant for acute lymphoblastic leukemia, so the T cells may come from the graft donor. Each CDR3 is given with its conserved first and last residue. The order of the fields is J gene, V gene, clone size, D gene, CDR3 protein, CDR3 DNA. D genes are given only for firm matches. Size is stated for part of the rows, as once, few or many counts, or as a class when the clone is expanded.

TRBJ2-2	TRBV25-1	.	.	CASSERTRENGTGELFF	TGTGCCAGCAGTGAGAGAACTCGGGAGAACGGCACCGGGGAGCTGTTTTTT
TRBJ2-6	TRBV12-3/TRBV12-4	.	.	CASSRDSSGANVLTF	TGTGCCAGCAGCCGCGACAGCTCTGGGGCCAACGTCCTGACTTTC
TRBJ1-6	TRBV6-5	.	.	CASSYRGGIGALHF	TGTGCCAGCAGTTACCGGGGCGGGATCGGAGCCCTCCACTTT
TRBJ2-2	TRBV9	few	TRBD1	CASSVGSRGLNTGELFF	TGTGCCAGCAGCGTAGGGTCTAGGGGGCTTAACACCGGGGAGCTGTTTTTT
TRBJ2-7	TRBV5-1	few	.	CASRGRGANVYEQYF	TGCGCCAGCAGGGGACGGGGGGCAAACGTGTACGAGCAGTACTTC
TRBJ2-1	TRBV11-2	.	.	CASSLGGSAYEQFF	TGTGCCAGCAGCTTAGGGGGATCTGCCTATGAGCAGTTCTTC
TRBJ2-7	TRBV4-1	.	TRBD1	CASSQEGDRRYEQYF	TGCGCCAGCAGCCAAGAGGGGGACAGGCGCTACGAGCAGTACTTC
TRBJ2-3	TRBV9	.	TRBD2	CASSVSGSLTDTQYF	TGTGCCAGCAGCGTTAGCGGGAGCCTCACAGATACGCAGTATTTT
TRBJ2-7	TRBV5-1	.	.	CASSFSDYEQYF	TGCGCCAGCAGCTTTTCAGACTACGAGCAGTACTTC
TRBJ1-2	TRBV6-6	few	.	CAILGEGLIGYTF	TGTGCCATCCTAGGAGAGGGACTAATTGGCTACACCTTC
TRBJ2-3	TRBV12-3/TRBV12-4	.	.	CARIDRRARRDTQYF	TGTGCCAGAATAGACCGCCGGGCCAGACGTGATACGCAGTATTTT
TRBJ2-1	TRBV5-1	.	.	CASSLRLGSEQFF	TGCGCCAGCAGCTTACGACTAGGGAGTGAGCAGTTCTTC
TRBJ2-1	TRBV5-1	many	.	CASSLGRNNEQFF	TGCGCCAGCAGCTTGGGTCGAAACAATGAGCAGTTCTTC
TRBJ2-2	TRBV6-1	.	.	CAGLTSNTGELFF	TGTGCCGGTCTAACTTCGAACACCGGGGAGCTGTTTTTT
TRBJ2-1	TRBV5-1	many	TRBD2	CASSLGGLAPYNEQFF	TGCGCCAGCAGCTTGGGAGGACTAGCCCCGTACAATGAGCAGTTCTTC
TRBJ2-3	TRBV7-9	.	TRBD2	CASSPGLAGVSDTQYF	TGTGCCAGCAGCCCAGGACTAGCGGGAGTCTCAGATACGCAGTATTTT